This T cell receptor beta chain was documented in a study of blood T cell repertoires in COVID-19 (dated by TCRdb to the early 2020s). Study-wide context: The collaborator samples originated in the United States, Italy and Spain and spanned the acute and convalescent phases of COVID-19. The samples were drawn from the first 160 participants of the ongoing ImmuneRACE study and from roughly 1,300 subjects provided by 6 global collaborators. HLA class I and class II types, where available, came from metadata supplied by the sample provider rather than from assay-based typing. The sample metadata nearly always contained a de-identified subject ID, COVID-19 status, age in years and sex. The dataset comprised deeply sampled blood TCRbeta repertoires from subjects exposed to, actively infected with, or recovered from COVID-19. The repertoires were released in a freely available public database meant as a resource for research on the immune response to SARS-CoV-2. The material from the prospective study consisted of cDNA or gDNA derived from T cells, B-cell-depleted T cells, or PBMCs. What the authors observed across the whole study: How much clinical and demographic metadata was included differed by source and by participant, and the metadata was provided uncurated.

Points on this clone: Its binding antigen is unknown. No quality values exist for individual bases; no much larger clone is one base distant.

In Seattle, one collaborating source enrolled patients while the infection was active and tracked those patients longitudinally over the course of disease. Collaborating institutions collected whole blood in K2EDTA tubes following their own protocols. For TCRbeta analysis, collaborators shipped samples as frozen whole blood, isolated PBMCs, or DNA extracted from either of those sample types. TCRbeta CDR3 regions were amplified from genomic DNA by means of the immunoSEQ Assay, a bias-controlled multiplex PCR. The authors' analysis ran thus. The number of nucleated cells in each sample was estimated from the amplification of reference gene primers within the assay. To quantify the absolute abundance of each unique TCRbeta CDR3 rearrangement, sequence reads were collapsed and filtered. For each sample, productive Simpson clonality was calculated by taking the square root of Simpson's diversity index across productive rearrangements. In TCRdb, the immuneACCESS table is reduced to in-frame sequences with V and J assigned. These tables do not hold every clone; where another copy was compared, an unresolved V gene accounts for under half, and the others remain unexplained. Clone size and V and J calls were adopted from that table, with D and trimming inferred from the DNA. The table for this sample lists about 97,000 clones; just over 85% of them were counted only once. Approximately 2% of the sample is held by the ten biggest clonotypes.

The germline V gene (reference sequence) gives CDR1 as LGHDT and CDR2 as YNNKEL. V is shortened by 6 bases, J by 4 bases, and the region joining them spans 16 bases. The CDR3 holds 14 amino acids from the cysteine to the phenylalanine. Solely the CDR3 DNA is kept, with 42 bases framed from the first base. The sample taken for sequencing was peripheral blood. The chain employs TRBV3-1 (or the pseudogene TRBV3-2) and TRBJ2-7, with TRBD2 tentatively as D gene (6 bases match). The sequence was obtained from a man in his fifties or sixties with COVID-19, enrolled during active disease. The CDR3 amino acid sequence is: CASRPTGGKYEQYF. The sequenced DNA: TGTGCCAGCAGACCGACCGGGGGAAAATACGAGCAGTACTTC.